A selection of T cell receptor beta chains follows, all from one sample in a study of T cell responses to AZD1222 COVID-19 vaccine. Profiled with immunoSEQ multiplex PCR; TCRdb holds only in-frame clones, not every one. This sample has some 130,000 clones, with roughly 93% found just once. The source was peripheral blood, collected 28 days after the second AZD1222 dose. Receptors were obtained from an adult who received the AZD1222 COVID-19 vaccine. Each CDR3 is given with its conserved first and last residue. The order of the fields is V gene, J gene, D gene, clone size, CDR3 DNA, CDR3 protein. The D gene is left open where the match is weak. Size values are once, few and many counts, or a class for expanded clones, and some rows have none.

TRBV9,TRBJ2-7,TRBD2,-,TGTGCCAGCAGCGTAGGGAGCGGGAACAACGAGCAGTACTTC,CASSVGSGNNEQYF
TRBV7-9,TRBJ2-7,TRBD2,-,TGTGCCAGCAGTCCCAATGGGGCTAGCGGGAGCTACGAGCAGTACTTC,CASSPNGASGSYEQYF
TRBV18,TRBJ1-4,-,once,TGTGCCAGCTCACCCCCGGGGTTTGAAAAACTGTTTTTT,CASSPPGFEKLFF
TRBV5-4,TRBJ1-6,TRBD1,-,TGTGCCAGCAGTTCCCAGGGGGCCAATTCACCCCTCCACTTT,CASSSQGANSPLHF
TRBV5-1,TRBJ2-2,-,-,TGCGCCAGCAGCTTACACCCTAACACCGGGGAGCTGTTTTTT,CASSLHPNTGELFF
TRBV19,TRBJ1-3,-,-,TGTGCCAGTAGGCCATACTCTGGAAACACCATATATTTT,CASRPYSGNTIYF
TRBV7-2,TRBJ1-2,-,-,TGTGCCAGCAGCCCCCATGGAGACTATGGCTACACCTTC,CASSPHGDYGYTF
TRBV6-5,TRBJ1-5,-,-,TGTGCCAGCGCCAGGGGTGGGAATCAGCCCCAGCATTTT,CASARGGNQPQHF
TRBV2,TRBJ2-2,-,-,TGTGCCAGCATGGGTAATACGAACACCGGGGAGCTGTTTTTT,CASMGNTNTGELFF
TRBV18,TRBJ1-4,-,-,TGTGCCAGCTCACCAAGGGGGGTTCGGGAAAAACTGTTTTTT,CASSPRGVREKLFF
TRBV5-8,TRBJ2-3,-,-,TGTGCCAGCAGGTTGGATACAGATACGCAGTATTTT,CASRLDTDTQYF
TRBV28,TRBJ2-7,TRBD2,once,TGTGCCAGCAGTTTACCCAGCGGGATCTACGAGCAGTACTTC,CASSLPSGIYEQYF
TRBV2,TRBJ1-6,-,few,TGTGCCAGCAGTGAGAATTCACCCCTCCACTTT,CASSENSPLHF
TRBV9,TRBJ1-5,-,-,TGTGCCAGCAGCGTAGGGAGTGGGGGGAGGCAGCCCCAGCATTTT,CASSVGSGGRQPQHF
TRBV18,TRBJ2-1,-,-,TGTGCCAGCTCACAAGGCTTCAATGAGCAGTTCTTC,CASSQGFNEQFF
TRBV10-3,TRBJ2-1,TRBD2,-,TGTGCCATCAGTGGGCCGGGACTAGCGAGAAATGAGCAGTTCTTC,CAISGPGLARNEQFF
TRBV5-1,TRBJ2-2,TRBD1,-,TGCGCCAGCAGCTGGGGACAGGGGGAGCTGTTTTTT,CASSWGQGELFF
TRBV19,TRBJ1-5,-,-,TGTGCCAGTAGTGCACGGGTTAGCAATCAGCCCCAGCATTTT,CASSARVSNQPQHF
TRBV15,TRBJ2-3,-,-,TGTGCCACCAGCAGAGAGAGCGTCTCTAGCACAGATACGCAGTATTTT,CATSRESVSSTDTQYF
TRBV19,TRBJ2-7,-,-,TGTGCCAGTAGTACGGGACGCCGTTTCTACGAGCAGTACTTC,CASSTGRRFYEQYF
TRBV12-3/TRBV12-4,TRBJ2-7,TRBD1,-,TGTGCCAGCAGACGAGGGACAGGGGGCGGGTTGTACTTC,CASRRGTGGGLYF
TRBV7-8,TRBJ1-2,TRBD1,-,TGTGCCAGCAGCCCCCGGACAGGGTATAACTATGGCTACACCTTC,CASSPRTGYNYGYTF
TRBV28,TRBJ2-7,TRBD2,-,TGTGCCAGCAGGACTAGCGGGAACGGCGAGCAGTACTTC,CASRTSGNGEQYF
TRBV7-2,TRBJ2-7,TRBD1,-,TGTGCCAGCAGCCGACAGGGGGCATACGAGCAGTACTTC,CASSRQGAYEQYF
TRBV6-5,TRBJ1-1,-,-,TGTGCCAGCACTTTCGACCGGAACACTGAAGCTTTCTTT,CASTFDRNTEAFF
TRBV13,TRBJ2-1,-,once,TGTGCCAGCAGCTTAAAAGGGGTGGGGTACAATGAGCAGTTCTTC,CASSLKGVGYNEQFF
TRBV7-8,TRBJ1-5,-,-,TGTGCCAGCAGCCCGGGGAGGAGTCAGCCCCAGCATTTT,CASSPGRSQPQHF
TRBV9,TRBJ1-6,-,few,TGTGCCAGCAGCCCCGGGGTCTCCTATAATTCACCCCTCCACTTT,CASSPGVSYNSPLHF
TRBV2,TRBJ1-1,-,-,TGTGCCAGCACCATGGGGACATACACTGAAGCTTTCTTT,CASTMGTYTEAFF
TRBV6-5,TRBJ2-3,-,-,TGTGCCAGCAGTTACTTCCCGGGCACAGATACGCAGTATTTT,CASSYFPGTDTQYF
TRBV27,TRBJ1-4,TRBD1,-,TGTGCCAGCAGTTTGATACAGGGGTCTAATGAAAAACTGTTTTTT,CASSLIQGSNEKLFF
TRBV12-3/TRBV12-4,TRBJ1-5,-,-,TGTGCCAGCAGTTTAGTAGGGAATCAGCCCCAGCATTTT,CASSLVGNQPQHF
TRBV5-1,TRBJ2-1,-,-,TGCGCCAGCAGCTTGGGGTTCAACAATGAGCAGTTCTTC,CASSLGFNNEQFF
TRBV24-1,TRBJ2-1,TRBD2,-,TGTGCCACCAGTGATCACCCGGGGGGGATTGAGCAGTTCTTC,CATSDHPGGIEQFF
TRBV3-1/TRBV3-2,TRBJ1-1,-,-,TGTGCCAGCAGCCATGGGGAGTTCACTGAAGCTTTCTTT,CASSHGEFTEAFF
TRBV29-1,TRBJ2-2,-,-,TGCAGCGTTGGGGTAGGGGCAAACACCGGGGAGCTGTTTTTT,CSVGVGANTGELFF
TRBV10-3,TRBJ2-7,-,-,TGTGCCATCAGTGAGTCGGAGCGACCCCCCTACGAGCAGTACTTC,CAISESERPPYEQYF
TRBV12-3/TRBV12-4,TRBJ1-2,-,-,TGTGCCAGCACCGCAGGGTACTCTGGCTACACCTTC,CASTAGYSGYTF
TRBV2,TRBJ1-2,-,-,TGTGCCAGCAGCGAAGGGCAGGTGCCCTGGGGCTACACCTTC,CASSEGQVPWGYTF
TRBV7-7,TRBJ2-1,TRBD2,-,TGTGCCAGCAGCCCAGGACTAGCGGGAGGCAATGAGCAGTTCTTC,CASSPGLAGGNEQFF
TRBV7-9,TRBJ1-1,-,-,TGTGCCAGCAGCTCCGGAGACAGGTCCATGAACACTGAAGCTTTCTTT,CASSSGDRSMNTEAFF
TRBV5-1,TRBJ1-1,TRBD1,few,TGCGCCAGCAGCTTCGAAGGGACAGGAGGCACTGAAGCTTTCTTT,CASSFEGTGGTEAFF
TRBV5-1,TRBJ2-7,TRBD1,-,TGCGCCAGCAGCTTGTTTGGGGGACAGACATATTACGAGCAGTACTTC,CASSLFGGQTYYEQYF
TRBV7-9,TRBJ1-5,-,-,TGTGCCAGCAGCTTATGGGGCAGGGCCAGCAATCAGCCCCAGCATTTT,CASSLWGRASNQPQHF
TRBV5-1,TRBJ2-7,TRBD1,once,TGCGCCAGCAGCCCAATACAGCGCTCCGGGACAGGGGTAGGCGAGCAGTACTTC,CASSPIQRSGTGVGEQYF
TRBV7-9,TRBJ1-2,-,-,TGTGCCAGCAGCTTAAACAGCAACTATGGCTACACCTTC,CASSLNSNYGYTF
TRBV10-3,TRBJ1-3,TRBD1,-,TGTGCCATCAGTGAGACAGGGGCCCCTGGAAACACCATATATTTT,CAISETGAPGNTIYF